This T cell receptor beta chain stems from a study of memory CD4+ T cells and cytomegalovirus serostatus. Looking at the study overall: Donors were healthy Belgian adults, 9 CMV seropositive and around 23 seronegative.

Measured with immunoSEQ multiplex PCR; TCRdb has only the in-frame clones, and not every one. The sample contains 80,000 or so clones, just under 80% of which appear only once. Many counts were recorded for this clone. The antigen is undetermined. Findings and caveats of the study: CMV serostatus prediction reached median AUC approximately 0.96, or 0.89 with US-trained model.

The sort gate was single viable CD3+CD4+CD8-CD45RO+ cells for memory CD4+ T cells. The CDR3 is 16 residues long. CDR1 and CDR2 from the germline V gene are MNHNS and SASEGT. Trimming at V came to 3 bases and at J to 2 bases, leaving 8 bases not matched to a gene. The sample comprised memory CD4+ T cells from blood. The sequence came from an adult in good health and CMV-seropositive. The V gene is TRBV6-1, the J gene TRBJ1-2; 8 bases are a match to TRBD1. CDR3 nucleotides: TGTGCCAGCAGTGATGAGGGCCGGACAGGGAACTATGGCTACACCTTC. Amino acids: CASSDEGRTGNYGYTF.